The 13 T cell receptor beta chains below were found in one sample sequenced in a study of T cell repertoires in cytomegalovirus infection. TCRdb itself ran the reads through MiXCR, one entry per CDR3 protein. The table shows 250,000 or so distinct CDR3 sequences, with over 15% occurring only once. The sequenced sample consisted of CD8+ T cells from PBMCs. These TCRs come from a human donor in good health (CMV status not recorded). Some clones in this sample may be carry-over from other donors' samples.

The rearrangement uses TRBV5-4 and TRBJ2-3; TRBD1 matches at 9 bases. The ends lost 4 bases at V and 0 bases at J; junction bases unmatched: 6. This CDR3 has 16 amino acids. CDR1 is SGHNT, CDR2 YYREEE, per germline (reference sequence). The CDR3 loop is CASSPRGTGSTDTQYF. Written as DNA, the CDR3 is TGTGCCAGCAGCCCACGAGGGACAGGGAGCACAGATACGCAGTATTTT.

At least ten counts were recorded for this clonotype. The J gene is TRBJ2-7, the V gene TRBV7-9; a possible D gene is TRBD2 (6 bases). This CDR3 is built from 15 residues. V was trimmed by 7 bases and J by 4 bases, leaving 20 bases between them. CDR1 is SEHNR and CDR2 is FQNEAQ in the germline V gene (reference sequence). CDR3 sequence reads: CASIPTGGPFYEQYF. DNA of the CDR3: TGTGCCAGCATCCCCACCGGGGGACCATTTTACGAGCAGTACTTC.

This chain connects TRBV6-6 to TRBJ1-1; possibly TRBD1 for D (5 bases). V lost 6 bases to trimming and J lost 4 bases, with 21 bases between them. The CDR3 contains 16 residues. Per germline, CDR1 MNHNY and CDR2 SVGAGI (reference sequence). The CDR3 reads CASSRLGGVSGTEAFF. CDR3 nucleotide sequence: TGTGCCAGCAGCCGCCTAGGAGGGGTATCGGGCACTGAAGCTTTCTTT.

The CDR3 coding sequence is TGCAGCGGTCTACATGGGGTTAACAACGAGCAGTACTTC. It encodes CSGLHGVNNEQYF. The rearrangement joins TRBV29-1 to TRBJ2-7; D gene unclear. The CDR3 has 13 residues. Trimming removed 7 bases at V and 5 bases at J, with 18 bases between. The germline CDR1 and CDR2 sequences are SQVTM and ANQGSEA.

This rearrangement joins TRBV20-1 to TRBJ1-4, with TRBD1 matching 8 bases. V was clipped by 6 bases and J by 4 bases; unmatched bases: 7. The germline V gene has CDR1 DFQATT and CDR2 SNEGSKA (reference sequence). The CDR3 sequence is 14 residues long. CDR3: CSAFDRGVNEKLFF. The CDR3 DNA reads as TGCAGTGCCTTCGACAGGGGAGTTAATGAAAAACTGTTTTTT.

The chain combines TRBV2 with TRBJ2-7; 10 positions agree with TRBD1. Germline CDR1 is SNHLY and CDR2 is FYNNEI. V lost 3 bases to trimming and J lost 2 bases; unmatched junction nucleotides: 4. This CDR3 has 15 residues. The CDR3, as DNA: TGTGCCAGCAGTGATCCAGGGACAGGGGCCTACGAGCAGTACTTC. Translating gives CASSDPGTGAYEQYF.

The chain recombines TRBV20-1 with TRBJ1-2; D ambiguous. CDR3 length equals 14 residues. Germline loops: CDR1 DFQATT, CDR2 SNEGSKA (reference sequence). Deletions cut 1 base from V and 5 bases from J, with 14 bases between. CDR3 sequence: CSARAPHGLYGYTF. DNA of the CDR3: TGCAGTGCTAGAGCCCCCCATGGGCTATATGGCTACACCTTC.

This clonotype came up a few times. This chain's CDR3 is CASNDDRADYNEQFF. DNA of the CDR3: TGTGCCAGCAACGATGACAGGGCTGACTACAATGAGCAGTTCTTC. The chain employs TRBV13 and TRBJ2-1; 7 bases match TRBD1. J gave up 3 bases and V 7 bases, and 9 bases lay outside the gene matches. CDR3 length: 15 residues. The V gene's germline CDR1 is PRHDT and CDR2 FYEKMQ (reference sequence).

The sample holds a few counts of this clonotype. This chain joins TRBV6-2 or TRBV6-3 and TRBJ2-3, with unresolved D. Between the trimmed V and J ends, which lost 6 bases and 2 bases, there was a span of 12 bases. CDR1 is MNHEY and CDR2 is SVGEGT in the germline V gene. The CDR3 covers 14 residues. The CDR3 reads CASSPGFITDTQYF. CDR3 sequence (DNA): TGTGCCAGCAGCCCTGGTTTTATCACAGATACGCAGTATTTT.

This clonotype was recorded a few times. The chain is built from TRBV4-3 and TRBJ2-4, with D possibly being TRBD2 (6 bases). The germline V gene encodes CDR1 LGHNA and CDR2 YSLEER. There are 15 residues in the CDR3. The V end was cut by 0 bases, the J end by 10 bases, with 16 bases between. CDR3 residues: CASSQDRDSGQIQYF. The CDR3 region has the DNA TGCGCCAGCAGCCAAGACAGGGATAGCGGCCAGATTCAGTACTTC.

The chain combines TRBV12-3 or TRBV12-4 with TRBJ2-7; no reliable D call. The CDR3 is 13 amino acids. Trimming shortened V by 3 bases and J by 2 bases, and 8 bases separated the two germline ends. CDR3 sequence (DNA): TGTGCCAGCAGTTTTGGAGAAACCTACGAGCAGTACTTC. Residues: CASSFGETYEQYF.

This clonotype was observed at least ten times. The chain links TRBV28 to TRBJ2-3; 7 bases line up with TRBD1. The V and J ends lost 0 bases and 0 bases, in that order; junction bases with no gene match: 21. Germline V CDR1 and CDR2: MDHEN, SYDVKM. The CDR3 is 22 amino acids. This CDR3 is CASSLWARGRDPGGASTDTQYF. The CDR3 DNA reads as TGTGCCAGCAGTTTATGGGCTAGGGGCAGGGACCCAGGGGGTGCTAGCACAGATACGCAGTATTTT. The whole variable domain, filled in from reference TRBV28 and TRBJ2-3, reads DVKVTQSSRYLVKRTGEKVFLECVQDMDHENMFWYRQDPGLGLRLIYFSYDVKMKEKGDIPEGYSVSREKKERFSLILESASTNQTSMYLCASSLWARGRDPGGASTDTQYFGPGTRLTVL.

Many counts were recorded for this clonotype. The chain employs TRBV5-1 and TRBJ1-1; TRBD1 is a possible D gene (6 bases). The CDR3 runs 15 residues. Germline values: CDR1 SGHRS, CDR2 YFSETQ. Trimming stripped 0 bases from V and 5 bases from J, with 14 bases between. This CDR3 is CASSLVVRGDTEAFF. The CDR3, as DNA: TGCGCCAGCAGCTTGGTAGTCAGGGGCGATACTGAAGCTTTCTTT.